A few counts support the clone carrying this TCR beta chain. The target antigen is unknown. A read error may account for a junction end that differs from germline. The treatment is: roughly ten-day PBMC culture with coronavirus spike peptide pools or control peptides (ViraFEST assay). The V gene's germline CDR1 is SSHAT and CDR2 FNYEAQ (reference sequence). The CDR3 loop spans 16 amino acids. This sample is part of a study of vaccination and CD4 T cells after COVID-19. Sequence data for DNA of cultured CD4+ T cells were generated by the Oncomine TCR Beta short-read assay. TCRdb re-analysed the PCR reads in MiXCR, keeping a single row per CDR3 protein. Among 20,000 to 30,000 distinct CDR3 sequences listed, more than 40% were seen once.

The receptor's source is a human donor who had recovered from COVID-19. V usage is TRBV7-7 and J usage is TRBJ2-3; 10 bases agree with TRBD2. Material: CD4+ T cells from blood, cultured in vitro. CDR3 amino acids: CASSPGLAALTDTQYF. The CDR3 DNA follows: TGTGCTAGCAGCCCCGGACTAGCGGCTCTCACAGATACGCAGTATTTT.